This is a list of T cell receptor beta chains from one sample in a study of OX40 agonist ivuxolimab in advanced cancers. The data were produced by immunoSEQ multiplex PCR, yet TCRdb's version contains in-frame clones alone and is incomplete. The table has some 65,000 clones, around 86% seen once. The starting material was CD4+ or CD8+ T cells sorted from blood, obtained in a trial of the OX40 agonist ivuxolimab. Source of these receptors: an adult with an advanced solid tumor such as melanoma, head and neck, liver or kidney cancer. The CDR3 runs from the conserved cysteine through the conserved F or W. The order of the fields is D gene, CDR3 length, J gene, V gene, CDR3 protein, CDR3 DNA. D genes are given only for firm matches.

>-|15|TRBJ1-4|TRBV7-2
CASSFGGASGEKLFF
TGTGCCAGCAGCTTTGGAGGGGCGTCTGGGGAAAAACTGTTTTTT
>-|15|TRBJ1-2|TRBV19
CASRVVGGLGYGYTF
TGTGCCAGTAGAGTGGTCGGGGGCCTAGGCTATGGCTACACCTTC
>-|16|TRBJ2-4|TRBV7-8
CASSSPDRLAKNIQYF
TGTGCCAGCAGCTCTCCCGACAGGCTAGCCAAAAACATTCAGTACTTC
>-|13|TRBJ1-1|TRBV5-4
CASLGQPNTEAFF
TGTGCCAGCCTAGGCCAGCCCAACACTGAAGCTTTCTTT
>-|12|TRBJ1-2|TRBV29-1
CSVEVRPYGYTF
TGCAGCGTTGAAGTGCGCCCCTATGGCTACACCTTC
>-|14|TRBJ1-6|TRBV6-4
CASSPVPDRSPLHF
TGTGCCAGCAGCCCTGTTCCCGATCGGTCACCCCTCCACTTT
>TRBD1|12|TRBJ2-7|TRBV11-2
CASSFEGAVKYF
TGTGCCAGCAGCTTCGAGGGGGCTGTGAAGTACTTC
>TRBD1|15|TRBJ1-1|TRBV6-5
CASSPLTGRVGQAFF
TGTGCCAGCAGTCCCCTGACAGGGAGGGTCGGGCAGGCTTTCTTT
>-|14|TRBJ1-6|TRBV11-2
CASSLATRESPLHF
TGTGCCAGCAGCTTAGCAACCAGGGAATCACCCCTCCACTTT
>-|15|TRBJ2-2|TRBV6-1
CASCLKGEGIGELFF
TGTGCCAGCTGCCTAAAGGGGGAGGGGATCGGGGAGCTGTTTTTT
>TRBD2|14|TRBJ2-3|TRBV9
CASSPGGRSDTQYF
TGTGCCAGCAGTCCGGGGGGAAGATCGGATACGCAGTATTTT
>-|13|TRBJ1-1|TRBV29-1
CSVAGGPSPEAFF
TGCAGCGTCGCCGGTGGACCTTCCCCTGAAGCTTTCTTT
>-|15|TRBJ2-1|TRBV6-5
CASSTGEGRGNEQFF
TGTGCCAGCAGCACAGGGGAGGGAAGGGGCAATGAGCAGTTCTTC
>-|14|TRBJ2-7|TRBV9
CASNPGSSSYEQYF
TGTGCCAGCAACCCGGGCTCGAGCTCCTACGAGCAGTACTTC
>-|11|TRBJ1-1|TRBV20-1
CSARGGTEAFF
TGCAGTGCCCGGGGTGGCACTGAAGCTTTCTTT